The 12 T cell receptor beta chains below were found in one sample sequenced in a study of T cells in Graves' hyperthyroidism and ophthalmopathy. Amplification of TCR beta CDR3 regions used RNA as the template. First-round RT-PCR with HTBI primers amplified the TCR CDR3 region. TCRdb independently ran MiXCR on the multiplex PCR reads; one entry per CDR3 protein. The data show 130,000 or so distinct CDR3 sequences, about 20% seen once. Sequenced material: blood. Source of these receptors: a woman between 45 and 65 years old with Graves' hyperthyroidism that later progressed to Graves' ophthalmopathy.

The gene calls are TRBV28 and TRBJ2-6; D might be TRBD2 (5 bases). This CDR3 has 15 residues. The germline gives CDR1 MDHEN, CDR2 SYDVKM. The V end lost 7 bases, the J end lost 1 base, and 11 bases lay between the germline ends. The CDR3 sequence is CASTFSGSGANVLTF. The CDR3 coding sequence is TGTGCCAGCACCTTCTCGGGATCTGGGGCCAACGTCCTGACTTTC.

A few counts support this clonotype. This clone may be a read error of a much larger clone one base away. The chain recombines TRBV3-1 with TRBJ2-7; weak D call: TRBD2 (5 bases). The CDR3 totals 15 residues. Germline CDR1 is LGHDT and CDR2 is YNNKEL (reference sequence). CDR3 coding DNA: TGTGCCGGCAGCCAAGATGCAGGCCGAGGGTGGGAGCAGTACTTC. Its protein product is CAGSQDAGRGWEQYF.

Ten or more counts support this clonotype. The chain joins TRBV12-3 or TRBV12-4 to TRBJ2-2; 10 bases are shared with TRBD1. The CDR3 spans 15 residues. The ends lost 7 bases at V and 9 bases at J; junction bases unmatched: 11. The CDR3 reads CASTDSGTGVRELFF. The CDR3 DNA is TGTGCCAGCACTGACTCCGGGACAGGGGTCCGGGAGCTGTTTTTT.

This clonotype was found many times. The V call is TRBV5-6, the J call TRBJ2-2; no firm D call. V was pared by 3 bases and J by 7 bases, with 7 bases between. There are 12 residues in the CDR3. Germline values: CDR1 SGHDT, CDR2 YYEEEE. CDR3 region: CASSYLSGELFF. DNA for the CDR3: TGTGCCAGCAGCTATTTGAGCGGGGAGCTGTTTTTT.

This clonotype was seen many times. The chain combines TRBV7-2 with TRBJ2-7; D is unresolved. The CDR3 covers 11 residues. CDR1 is SGHTA and CDR2 is FQGNSA in the germline V gene. Trimming took off 5 bases at V and 3 bases at J, with 5 bases between the two ends. CDR3 sequence: CASSAVYEQYF. As DNA, the CDR3 is TGTGCCAGCAGCGCTGTCTACGAGCAGTACTTC.

This clonotype was detected ten times or more. The genes are TRBV3-1 and TRBJ2-4; D is possibly TRBD1 (6 bases). CDR1 and CDR2 from the germline V gene are LGHDT and YNNKEL (reference sequence). The CDR3 is 13 residues long. Trimming cost V 3 bases and J 3 bases, with 6 bases left between them. The CDR3 coding sequence is TGTGCCAGCAGCCAGGACAGCAAAAACATTCAGTACTTC. Residues: CASSQDSKNIQYF.

DNA of the CDR3: TGCGCCAGCAGCCAATTTAGCGCCCCAGGGGGCGGGGAGCTGTTTTTT. The encoded protein is CASSQFSAPGGGELFF. The chain employs TRBV4-1 and TRBJ2-2; 7 nucleotides agree with TRBD1. The J segment lost 7 bases and the V segment lost 2 bases, leaving 10 bases of the junction unmatched. The CDR3 covers 16 residues. The V gene's germline CDR1 is MGHRA and CDR2 YSYEKL.

V is TRBV20-1 and J is TRBJ2-3; TRBD2 matches at 9 bases. The CDR3 consists of 17 residues. The ends lost 0 bases at V and 2 bases at J; junction bases unmatched: 9. Germline V gene sequence: CDR1 DFQATT, CDR2 SNEGSKA (reference sequence). Here the CDR3 reads CSARDLVLAGYTDTQYF. The DNA for the CDR3 is TGCAGTGCTAGAGATTTAGTTCTAGCGGGATACACAGATACGCAGTATTTT.

V usage is TRBV6-2 or TRBV6-3 and J usage is TRBJ1-1; D not certain. Germline V gives CDR1 MNHEY, CDR2 SVGEGT. The CDR3 has 14 amino acids. V was clipped by 4 bases and J by 0 bases, with 9 bases between them. In nucleotides, the CDR3 is TGTGCCAGCAGTTCCGCAACCATGAACACTGAAGCTTTCTTT. Its protein is CASSSATMNTEAFF.

The chain combines TRBV4-2 with TRBJ1-1; D is ambiguous. CDR3 length: 15 residues. Germline V CDR1 and CDR2: LGHNA, YNFKEQ. Trimming left V 1 base short and J 0 bases short, with 9 bases between. The CDR3 DNA reads TGTGCCAGCAGCCAAGTCCCGTCGATGAACACTGAAGCTTTCTTT. This codes for CASSQVPSMNTEAFF.

The chain combines TRBV7-3 with TRBJ2-3, with TRBD2 matching 9 bases. CDR1 is SGHTA and CDR2 is FQGTGA in the germline V gene. This CDR3 spans 16 amino acids. The V gene end was trimmed by 5 bases and the J gene end by 5 bases; junction bases not matched to a gene: 11. The CDR3 protein is CASSPLGGGVEDTQYF. The CDR3 nucleotides read TGTGCCAGCAGCCCTCTAGGCGGGGGGGTTGAAGATACGCAGTATTTT.

This clonotype was seen repeatedly, ten times or more. The J gene is TRBJ2-7, the V gene TRBV3-1; 10 bases align to TRBD1. V shed 3 bases, J shed 7 bases, and the junction held 6 bases outside the gene matches. This CDR3 comprises 14 residues. Germline V gene lookup returns CDR1 LGHDT and CDR2 YNNKEL (reference sequence). CDR3 nucleotide sequence: TGTGCCAGCAGCCACAGACAGGGGGCGGGTGAGCAGTACTTC. This sequence encodes CASSHRQGAGEQYF.